One and the same sample provided the 15 T cell receptor beta chains below, sequenced in a study of T cell repertoires in cytomegalovirus infection (dated by TCRdb to about 2019). The instrument was an Illumina HiSeq 1500. TCRdb cleaned the public reads at Q25 with fastp, built clones with MiXCR and kept in-frame beta chains. Every entry covers one CDR3 protein and lists the most common genes and DNA from its rows. This sample is represented by around 440,000 distinct CDR3 sequences; 11% of them were singletons. Around 9.6% of the sample is taken by the ten largest. The sequenced material came from PBMCs. The receptors originated from a human donor in good health (CMV status not recorded). Some clones in this sample may be carry-over from other donors' samples.

Ten or more counts support this clonotype. The CDR3 region is CASTRGDVSYEQYF. The DNA for the CDR3 is TGTGCCAGCACTAGGGGGGACGTGTCCTACGAGCAGTACTTC. V usage is TRBV28 and J usage is TRBJ2-7; D might be TRBD1 or TRBD2, each matching 6 bases. V lost 7 bases, J lost 1 base, and 14 bases lay in between. Germline V gene lookup returns CDR1 MDHEN and CDR2 SYDVKM. This CDR3 spans 14 amino acids. Using reference TRBV28 and TRBJ2-7 for the parts outside the CDR3, the full variable domain is DVKVTQSSRYLVKRTGEKVFLECVQDMDHENMFWYRQDPGLGLRLIYFSYDVKMKEKGDIPEGYSVSREKKERFSLILESASTNQTSMYLCASTRGDVSYEQYFGPGTRLTVT.

A word on this clonotype: A single base separates this from a much larger clone, so it may be a read error. V and J are TRBV7-2 and TRBJ2-1, with 7 bases matching TRBD1. This CDR3 is 14 amino acids long. CDR1 and CDR2 (germline): SGHTA, FQGNSA. The CDR3 nucleotides are TGTGCCGGCAGCTGGGCGACAGGGAACAATGAGCAGTTCTTC. It encodes CAGSWATGNNEQFF.

In this sample, this clonotype turned up a few times. This chain joins TRBV6-2 or TRBV6-3 and TRBJ2-3, with 12 bases fitting TRBD2. This CDR3 contains 16 residues. CDR1 MNHEY and CDR2 SVGEGT come from the germline V gene. Trimming took 5 bases from V and 5 from J; bases not matched to a gene: 8. The CDR3 bases are TGTGCCAGCAGTGGTCTAGCGGGGGGGCGGGTAGATACGCAGTATTTT. Protein: CASSGLAGGRVDTQYF.

The CDR3 DNA is TGCAGTGCTAGAGATCAGCGAAAACTGACCTACGAGCAGTACTTC. Its translation: CSARDQRKLTYEQYF. The gene calls are TRBV20-1 and TRBJ2-7; D gene ambiguous. The CDR3 has 15 residues. Germline assignment: CDR1 DFQATT and CDR2 SNEGSKA (reference sequence). V lost 0 bases and J 2 bases, leaving 14 bases between the germline ends.

This clonotype was seen many times. Germline is not matched at one junction end, which may reflect a read error. The CDR3 DNA is TGTGCCAGCAGCCAAGAGACCTGGATTTTT. Its protein is CASSQETWIF. The chain couples TRBV4-2 to TRBJ1-1; D is unresolved. The CDR3 runs 10 residues. The V gene's germline CDR1 is LGHNA and CDR2 YNFKEQ.

V usage is TRBV20-1 and J usage is TRBJ2-2; the D is unclear. The CDR3 consists of 13 residues. Trimming took off 0 bases at V and 5 bases at J, with 7 bases between the two ends. Germline CDR1 reads DFQATT; CDR2 reads SNEGSKA (reference sequence). CDR3 protein: CSARDITTGELFF. The CDR3 DNA reads as TGCAGTGCTAGAGATATAACTACCGGGGAGCTGTTTTTT.

The chain has TRBV10-3 and TRBJ1-2; no clear D. The CDR3 has 13 residues. Germline V gene lookup returns CDR1 ENHRY and CDR2 SYGVKD. Trimming removed 0 bases from V and 8 bases from J, with 10 bases in between. CDR3 residues: CAISESGSKGYTF. The DNA for the CDR3 is TGTGCCATCAGTGAGTCAGGTAGCAAAGGCTACACCTTC.

V gene TRBV2 combines with J gene TRBJ2-5, with D possibly called TRBD1 or TRBD2 (5 bases each). CDR3 length: 14 amino acids. Trimming took 2 bases from V and 3 from J, leaving 10 bases between them. Germline V gene sequence: CDR1 SNHLY, CDR2 FYNNEI. CDR3: CASSERLGEETQYF. CDR3 in DNA: TGTGCCAGCAGTGAACGGTTGGGGGAAGAGACCCAGTACTTC.

This clonotype was observed at least ten times. This chain uses TRBV7-8 with TRBJ2-1; TRBD2 agrees at 10 bases. V was clipped by 1 base and J by 0 bases; unmatched bases: 9. Germline V lookup: CDR1 SGHVS, CDR2 FQNEAQ. The CDR3 is made up of 19 amino acids. CDR3 region: CASSLEPGLARSSYNEQFF. CDR3 DNA sequence: TGTGCCAGCAGCTTAGAGCCGGGACTAGCGAGGAGCTCCTACAATGAGCAGTTCTTC.

This clonotype occurred many times. The gene calls are TRBV6-1 and TRBJ1-1; 8 bases align to TRBD1. After removal of 5 bases from V and 3 bases from J, the junction contained 5 bases not matched to a gene. The CDR3 totals 14 residues. In germline, CDR1 is MNHNS, CDR2 SASEGT. CDR3 protein: CASSLKTGDTEAFF. DNA of the CDR3: TGTGCCAGCAGTCTTAAGACAGGGGACACTGAAGCTTTCTTT.

This clonotype was counted ten times or more. The genes are TRBV19 and TRBJ1-3; possibly TRBD1 for D (5 bases). Germline V CDR1 and CDR2: LNHDA, SQIVND (reference sequence). This CDR3 is built from 15 residues. The V gene lost 7 bases and the J gene lost 4 bases, with 17 bases spanning the gap. Here the CDR3 DNA reads TGTGCCAGTATCCCGGACACTCTCGGGGGAAACACCATATATTTT. Translated: CASIPDTLGGNTIYF.

This clonotype occurred a few times. The chain joins TRBV29-1 to TRBJ1-1; tentatively, D is TRBD1 (6 bases). Trimming stripped 0 bases from V and 1 base from J, with 12 bases between. This CDR3 is 15 amino acids long. Germline values: CDR1 SQVTM, CDR2 ANQGSEA. CDR3 sequence reads: CSVEEGGLKNTEAFF. CDR3 in DNA: TGCAGCGTTGAAGAAGGGGGGCTTAAGAACACTGAAGCTTTCTTT.

The chain carries TRBV27 and TRBJ2-1; D is perhaps TRBD2 (6 bases). The germline V gene has CDR1 MNHEY and CDR2 SMNVEV (reference sequence). Trimming stripped 4 bases from V and 9 bases from J, with 22 bases between. The CDR3 length is 16 residues. The CDR3 DNA is TGTGCCAGCAGTTCTCGGCAGGGAGGTCGTCCGGGTGAGCAGTTCTTC. Amino acids: CASSSRQGGRPGEQFF.

The rearrangement links TRBV5-1 to TRBJ1-2, with 7 positions matching TRBD1. Trimming cost V 0 bases and J 8 bases; bases outside gene matches: 7. The germline V gene has CDR1 SGHRS and CDR2 YFSETQ. The CDR3 extends over 14 amino acids. The CDR3, as DNA: TGCGCCAGCAGCTTGGGAAGACAGGGTTTCGGCTACACCTTC. This encodes CASSLGRQGFGYTF.

This clonotype was detected many times. The chain uses TRBV11-2 and TRBJ1-1; TRBD1 might be the D (5 bases). Trimming removed 5 bases from V and 11 bases from J, with 21 bases in between. The length of the CDR3 is 14 residues. Germline loops: CDR1 SGHAT, CDR2 FQNNGV. The CDR3 spells CASSLAPGTGKAFF. CDR3 in DNA: TGTGCCAGCAGCCTCGCCCCCGGGACGGGAAAGGCTTTCTTT.